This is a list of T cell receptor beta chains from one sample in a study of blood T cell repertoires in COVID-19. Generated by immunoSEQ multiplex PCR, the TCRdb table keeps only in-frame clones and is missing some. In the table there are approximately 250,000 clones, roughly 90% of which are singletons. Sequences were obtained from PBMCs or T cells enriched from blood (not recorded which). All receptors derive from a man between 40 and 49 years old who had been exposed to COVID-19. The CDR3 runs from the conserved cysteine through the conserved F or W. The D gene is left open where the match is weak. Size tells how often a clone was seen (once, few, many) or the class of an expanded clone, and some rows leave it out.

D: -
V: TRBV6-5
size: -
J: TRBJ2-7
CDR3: CASSYSMGRAGEQYF
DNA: TGTGCCAGCAGTTACTCGATGGGCCGGGCGGGCGAGCAGTACTTC

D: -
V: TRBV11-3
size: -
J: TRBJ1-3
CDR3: CASSPGSGNTIYF
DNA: TGTGCCAGCAGCCCGGGTTCCGGAAACACCATATATTTT

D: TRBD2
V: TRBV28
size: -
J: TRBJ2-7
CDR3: CASSSPGTSGSGEQYF
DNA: TGTGCCAGCAGTTCCCCAGGGACTAGCGGGAGTGGCGAGCAGTACTTC

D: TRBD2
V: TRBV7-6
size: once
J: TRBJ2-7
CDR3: CASSFTSGAYEQYF
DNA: TGTGCCAGCAGCTTTACTAGCGGGGCATACGAGCAGTACTTC

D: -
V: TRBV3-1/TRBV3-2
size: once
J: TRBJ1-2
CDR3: CASSHGQLGIAGYTF
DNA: TGTGCCAGCAGCCACGGACAGTTGGGAATAGCCGGCTACACCTTC

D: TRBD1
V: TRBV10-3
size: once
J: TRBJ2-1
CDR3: CAISDQGVGSYNEQFF
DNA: TGTGCCATCAGCGACCAGGGGGTTGGCTCCTACAATGAGCAGTTCTTC

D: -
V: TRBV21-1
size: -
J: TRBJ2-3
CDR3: CASSKARPGKFTDTQYF
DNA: TGTGCCAGCAGCAAAGCTCGTCCAGGGAAGTTCACAGATACGCAGTATTTT

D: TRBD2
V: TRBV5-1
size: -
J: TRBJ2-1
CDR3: CASSQVGSGRAHNEQFF
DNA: TGCGCCAGCAGCCAAGTGGGGAGCGGGAGGGCCCACAATGAGCAGTTCTTC

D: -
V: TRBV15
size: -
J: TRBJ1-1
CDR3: CATSRDRLNTEAFF
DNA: TGTGCCACCAGCAGAGATCGGTTGAACACTGAAGCTTTCTTT

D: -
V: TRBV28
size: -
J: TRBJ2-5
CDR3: CASMTATGTQYF
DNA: TGTGCCAGCATGACAGCGACAGGAACCCAGTACTTC

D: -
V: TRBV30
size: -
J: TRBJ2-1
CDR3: CAWTLRNEQFF
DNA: TGTGCCTGGACTCTGAGGAATGAGCAGTTCTTC

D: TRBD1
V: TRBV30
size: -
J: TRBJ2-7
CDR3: CAGGTGGYEQYF
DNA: TGTGCCGGGGGGACAGGGGGCTACGAGCAGTACTTC

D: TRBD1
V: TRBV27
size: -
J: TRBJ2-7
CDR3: CASRPGTGSYEQYF
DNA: TGTGCCAGCAGGCCCGGGACAGGGTCCTACGAGCAGTACTTC

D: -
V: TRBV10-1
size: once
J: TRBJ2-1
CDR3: CASPPTNGGSRYNEQFF
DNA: TGCGCCAGCCCTCCGACAAACGGGGGTAGCCGCTACAATGAGCAGTTCTTC

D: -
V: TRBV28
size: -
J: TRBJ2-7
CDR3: CASSFSAGAYEQYF
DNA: TGTGCCAGCAGTTTTTCGGCAGGGGCCTACGAGCAGTACTTC